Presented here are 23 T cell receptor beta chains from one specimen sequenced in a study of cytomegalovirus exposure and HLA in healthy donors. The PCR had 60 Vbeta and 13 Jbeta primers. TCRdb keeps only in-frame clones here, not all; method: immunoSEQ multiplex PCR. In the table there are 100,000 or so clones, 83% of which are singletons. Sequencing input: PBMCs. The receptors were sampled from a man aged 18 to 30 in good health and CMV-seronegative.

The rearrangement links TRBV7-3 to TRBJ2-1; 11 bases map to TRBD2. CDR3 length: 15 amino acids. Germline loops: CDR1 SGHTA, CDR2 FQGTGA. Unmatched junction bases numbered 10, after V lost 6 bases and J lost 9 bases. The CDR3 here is CASRIAGGPSSEQFF. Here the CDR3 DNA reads TGTGCCAGCAGAATAGCGGGAGGGCCCTCGAGTGAGCAGTTCTTC. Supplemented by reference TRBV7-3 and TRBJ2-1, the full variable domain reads GAGVSQTPSNKVTEKGKYVELRCDPISGHTALYWYRQSLGQGPEFLIYFQGTGAADDSGLPNDRFFAVRPEGSVSTLKIQRTERGDSAVYLCASRIAGGPSSEQFFGPGTRLTVL.

The CDR3 sequence: CASSIGLAGGNGVQPQHF. DNA for the CDR3: TGTGCCAGTAGTATCGGGTTGGCAGGGGGCAACGGTGTCCAGCCCCAGCATTTT. The chain recombines TRBV19 with TRBJ1-5; 8 bases line up with TRBD1. This CDR3 spans 18 amino acids. The germline V gene has CDR1 LNHDA and CDR2 SQIVND (reference sequence). V lost 3 bases, J lost 7 bases, and 17 bases stayed unmatched. The entire variable domain, with the rest obtained from reference TRBV19 and TRBJ1-5, is as follows: DGGITQSPKYLFRKEGQNVTLSCEQNLNHDAMYWYRQDPGQGLRLIYYSQIVNDFQKGDIAEGYSVSREKKESFPLTVTSAQKNPTAFYLCASSIGLAGGNGVQPQHFGDGTRLSIL.

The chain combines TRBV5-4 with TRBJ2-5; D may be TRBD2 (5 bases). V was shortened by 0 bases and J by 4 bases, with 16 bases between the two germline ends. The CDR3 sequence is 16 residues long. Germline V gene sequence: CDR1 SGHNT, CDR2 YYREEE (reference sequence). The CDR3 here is CASSLAGEGVGETQYF. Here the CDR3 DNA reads TGTGCCAGCAGCTTGGCCGGCGAGGGTGTTGGAGAGACCCAGTACTTC. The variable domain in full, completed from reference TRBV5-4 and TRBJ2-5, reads ETGVTQSPTHLIKTRGQQVTLRCSSQSGHNTVSWYQQALGQGPQFIFQYYREEENGRGNFPPRFSGLQFPNYSSELNVNALELDDSALYLCASSLAGEGVGETQYFGPGTRLLVL.

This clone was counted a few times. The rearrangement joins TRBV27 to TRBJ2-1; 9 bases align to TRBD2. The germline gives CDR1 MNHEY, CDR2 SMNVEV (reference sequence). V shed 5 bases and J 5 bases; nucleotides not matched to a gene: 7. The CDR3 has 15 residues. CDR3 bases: TGTGCCAGCAGTCCCGGGGTAGCGGGGGACAATGAGCAGTTCTTC. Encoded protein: CASSPGVAGDNEQFF.

CDR3 in amino acids: CASSSFGGGSLNEQFF. CDR3 nucleotide sequence: TGTGCCAGCAGCTCCTTTGGGGGAGGGTCTTTAAATGAGCAGTTCTTC. V is TRBV5-6 and J is TRBJ2-1, with 7 bases fitting TRBD2. This CDR3 contains 16 residues. The germline V gene encodes CDR1 SGHDT and CDR2 YYEEEE. The junction had 13 bases not matched to a gene; V was cut back by 3 bases and J by 7 bases.

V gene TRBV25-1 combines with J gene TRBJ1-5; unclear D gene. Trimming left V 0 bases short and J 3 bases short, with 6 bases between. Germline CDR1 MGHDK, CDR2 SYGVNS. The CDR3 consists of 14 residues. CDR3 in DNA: TGTGCCAGCAGTGAATATCTAACCAATCAGCCCCAGCATTTT. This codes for CASSEYLTNQPQHF.

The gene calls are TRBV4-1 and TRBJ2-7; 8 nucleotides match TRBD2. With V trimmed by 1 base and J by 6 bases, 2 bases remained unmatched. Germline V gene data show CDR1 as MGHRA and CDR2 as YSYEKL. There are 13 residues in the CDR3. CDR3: CASSQALAGEQYF. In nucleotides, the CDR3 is TGCGCCAGCAGCCAAGCGCTAGCGGGCGAGCAGTACTTC.

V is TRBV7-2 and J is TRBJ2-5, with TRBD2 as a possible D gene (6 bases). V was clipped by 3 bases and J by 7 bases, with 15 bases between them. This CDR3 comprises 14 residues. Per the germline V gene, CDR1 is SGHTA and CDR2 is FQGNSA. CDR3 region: CASSLKRTTGTQYF. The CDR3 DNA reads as TGTGCCAGCAGCTTGAAACGGACTACCGGGACCCAGTACTTC.

The CDR3 here is CSVERPGRQETQYF. The CDR3 bases are TGCAGCGTTGAAAGGCCGGGGAGACAAGAGACCCAGTACTTC. The chain employs TRBV29-1 and TRBJ2-5; possibly TRBD2 for D (5 bases). Germline-derived CDR1 and CDR2 are SQVTM and ANQGSEA. This CDR3 spans 14 amino acids. V dropped 2 bases and J dropped 2 bases, with 12 bases sitting between them.

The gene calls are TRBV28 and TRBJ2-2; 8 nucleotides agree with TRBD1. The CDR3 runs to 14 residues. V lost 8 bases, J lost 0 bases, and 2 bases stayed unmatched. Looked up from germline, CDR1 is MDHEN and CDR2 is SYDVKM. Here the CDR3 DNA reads TGTGCCAGCGGACAGGGATCGAACACCGGGGAGCTGTTTTTT. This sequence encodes CASGQGSNTGELFF.

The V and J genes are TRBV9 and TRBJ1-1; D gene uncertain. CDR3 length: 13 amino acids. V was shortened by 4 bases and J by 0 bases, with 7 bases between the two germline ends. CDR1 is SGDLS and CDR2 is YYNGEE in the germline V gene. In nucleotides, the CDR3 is TGTGCCAGCAGCCCATACTTGAACACTGAAGCTTTCTTT. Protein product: CASSPYLNTEAFF.

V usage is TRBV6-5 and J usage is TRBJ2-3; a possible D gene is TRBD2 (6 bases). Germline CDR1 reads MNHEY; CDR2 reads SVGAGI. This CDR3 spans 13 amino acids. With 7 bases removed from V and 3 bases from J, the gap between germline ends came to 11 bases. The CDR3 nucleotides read TGTGCCAGCACCGACGGAGGGACAGATACGCAGTATTTT. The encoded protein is CASTDGGTDTQYF.

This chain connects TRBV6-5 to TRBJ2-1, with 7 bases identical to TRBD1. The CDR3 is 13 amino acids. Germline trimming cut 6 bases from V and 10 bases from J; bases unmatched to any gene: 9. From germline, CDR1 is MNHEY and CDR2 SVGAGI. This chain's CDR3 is CASSSGQVGEQFF. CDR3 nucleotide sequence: TGTGCCAGCAGCTCCGGACAGGTTGGCGAGCAGTTCTTC.

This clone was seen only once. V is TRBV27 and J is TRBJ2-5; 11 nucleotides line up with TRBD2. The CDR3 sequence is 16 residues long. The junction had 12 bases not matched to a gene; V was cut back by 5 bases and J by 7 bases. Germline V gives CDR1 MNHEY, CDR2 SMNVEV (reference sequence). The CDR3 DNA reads TGTGCCAGCAGTGGCGTATGGACTAGCGGGCTAGCGACCCAGTACTTC. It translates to CASSGVWTSGLATQYF.

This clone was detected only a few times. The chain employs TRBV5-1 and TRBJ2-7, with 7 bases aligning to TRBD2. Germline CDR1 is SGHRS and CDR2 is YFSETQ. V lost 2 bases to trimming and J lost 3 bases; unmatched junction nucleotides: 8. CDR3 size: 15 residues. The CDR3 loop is CASSLSEGLFYEQYF. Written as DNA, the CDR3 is TGCGCCAGCAGCTTAAGCGAGGGACTATTCTACGAGCAGTACTTC.

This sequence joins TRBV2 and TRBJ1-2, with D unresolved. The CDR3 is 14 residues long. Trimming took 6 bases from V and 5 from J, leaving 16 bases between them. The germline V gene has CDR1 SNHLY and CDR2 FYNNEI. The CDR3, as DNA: TGTGCCAGCAGACCGGGAGTTGGGGAGTATGGCTACACCTTC. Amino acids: CASRPGVGEYGYTF.

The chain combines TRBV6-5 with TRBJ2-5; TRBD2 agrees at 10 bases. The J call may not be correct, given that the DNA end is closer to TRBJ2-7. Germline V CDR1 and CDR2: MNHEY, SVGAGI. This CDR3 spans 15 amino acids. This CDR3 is CASSLTLAGDYEQYF. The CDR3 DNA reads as TGTGCCAGCAGCCTGACTCTAGCGGGAGACTACGAGCAGTACTTC.

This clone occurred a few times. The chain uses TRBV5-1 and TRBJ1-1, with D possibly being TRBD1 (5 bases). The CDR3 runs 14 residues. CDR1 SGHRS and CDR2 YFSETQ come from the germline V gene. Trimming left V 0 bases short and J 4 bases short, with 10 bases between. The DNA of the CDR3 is TGCGCCAGCAGCTTGGAAGGGGCGCTCACTGAAGCTTTCTTT. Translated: CASSLEGALTEAFF. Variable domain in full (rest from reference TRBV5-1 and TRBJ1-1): KAGVTQTPRYLIKTRGQQVTLSCSPISGHRSVSWYQQTPGQGLQFLFEYFSETQRNKGNFPGRFSGRQFSNSRSEMNVSTLELGDSALYLCASSLEGALTEAFFGQGTRLTVV.

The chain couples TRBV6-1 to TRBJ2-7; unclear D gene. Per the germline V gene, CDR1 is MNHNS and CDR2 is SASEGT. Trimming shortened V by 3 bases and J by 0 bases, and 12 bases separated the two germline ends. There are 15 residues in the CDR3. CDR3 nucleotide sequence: TGTGCCAGCAGTGAGGGCACATCCCGCTCCTACGAGCAGTACTTC. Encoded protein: CASSEGTSRSYEQYF.

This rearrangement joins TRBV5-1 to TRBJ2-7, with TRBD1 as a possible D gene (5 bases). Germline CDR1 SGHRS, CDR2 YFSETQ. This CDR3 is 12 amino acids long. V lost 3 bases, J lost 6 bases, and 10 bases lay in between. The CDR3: CASSSLTGEQYF. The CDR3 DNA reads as TGCGCCAGCAGCTCTTTAACAGGCGAGCAGTACTTC.

Written as DNA, the CDR3 is TGCGCCAGCAGCCAAGAGGCTAGCGGGAGTTGGTACAATGAGCAGTTCTTC. As protein: CASSQEASGSWYNEQFF. The V and J genes are TRBV4-1 and TRBJ2-1; 10 nucleotides align to TRBD2. CDR3 size: 17 residues. Germline V gene sequence: CDR1 MGHRA, CDR2 YSYEKL. J lost 4 bases, V lost 0 bases, and 6 bases had no gene match.

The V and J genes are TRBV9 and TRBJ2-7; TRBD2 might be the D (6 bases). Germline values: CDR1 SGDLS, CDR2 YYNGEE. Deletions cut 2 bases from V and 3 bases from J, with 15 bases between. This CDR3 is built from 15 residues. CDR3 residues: CASSVGGGLGYEQYF. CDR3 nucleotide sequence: TGTGCCAGCAGCGTGGGGGGTGGCCTAGGCTACGAGCAGTACTTC. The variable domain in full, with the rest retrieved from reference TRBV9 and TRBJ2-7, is DSGVTQTPKHLITATGQRVTLRCSPRSGDLSVYWYQQSLDQGLQFLIQYYNGEERAKGNILERFSAQQFPDLHSELNLSSLELGDSALYFCASSVGGGLGYEQYFGPGTRLTVT.

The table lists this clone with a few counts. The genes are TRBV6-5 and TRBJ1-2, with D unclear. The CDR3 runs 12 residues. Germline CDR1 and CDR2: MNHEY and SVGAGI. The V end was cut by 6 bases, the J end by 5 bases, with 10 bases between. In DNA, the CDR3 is TGTGCCAGCAGCCAACGGGGTTATGGCTACACCTTC. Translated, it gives CASSQRGYGYTF.